This passage covers 21 T cell receptor beta chains from one sample sequenced in a study of tumor-infiltrating lymphocytes in primary liver carcinoma. Germline DNA was also extracted, and blood RNA derived from unsorted whole blood. The template, roughly 510 ng total RNA, yielded TCR beta cDNA made with a constant-region primer. The TCR beta library was amplified through three nested multiplex PCR rounds in a modified ARM-PCR procedure. TRBV1-TRBV30 forward primers paired with a C-beta reverse primer drove the first two PCR rounds, ten to eleven cycles each. Each CDR3 protein is one row after TCRdb ran MiXCR on the multiplex PCR reads. Here the sample spans hundreds of thousands of distinct CDR3 sequences, 50% to 60% being singletons. The sample comprised peripheral blood. The source is a woman aged 25-40 years with primary liver carcinoma and hepatitis B virus infection.

Turning to this clonotype: A much larger clone is a single base away; this may be a read error. The CDR3 bases are TGTGTCAGCAGTAATGACAGGACGCATGGCTACACCTTC. This sequence encodes CVSSNDRTHGYTF. This chain uses TRBV6-5 with TRBJ1-2, with TRBD1 as a possible D gene (6 bases). Germline-derived CDR1 and CDR2 are MNHEY and SVGAGI. The length of the CDR3 is 13 residues.

This clonotype occurred a few times. V is TRBV6-5 and J is TRBJ2-7; D might be TRBD1 (5 bases). The V end lost 6 bases, the J end lost 7 bases, and 22 bases lay between the germline ends. Germline assignment: CDR1 MNHEY and CDR2 SVGAGI. The CDR3 is 15 amino acids. The CDR3: CASSSLGGVQGEQYF. The CDR3 region has the DNA TGTGCCAGCAGCTCCCTAGGTGGGGTTCAGGGTGAGCAGTACTTC.

The table lists this clonotype with many counts. The genes are TRBV6-1 and TRBJ2-3; a possible D gene is TRBD1 (6 bases). V was cut by 6 bases and J by 2 bases, with 12 bases left in between. Germline CDR1 is MNHNS and CDR2 is SASEGT. This CDR3 is built from 14 residues. CDR3 amino acids: CASSQGPHTDTQYF. CDR3 in DNA: TGTGCCAGCAGCCAGGGGCCCCACACAGATACGCAGTATTTT.

As to this clonotype: A junction boundary mismatches the germline segment, possibly from a read error. This chain joins TRBV11-2 and TRBJ2-1; 9 nucleotides line up with TRBD2. Germline-derived CDR1 and CDR2 are SGHAT and FQNNGV. There are 15 residues in the CDR3. The CDR3 DNA reads TGTGCCAGCAGCTTGAGGACTAGCGTGGGTAATGAGCATTTCTTC. This translates into CASSLRTSVGNEHFF.

Comment on this clonotype: This may be a read error, as it is one base from a much larger clone. The CDR3 protein is CDSRDRVVDEQYF. The CDR3 DNA is TGTGACAGCAGAGACAGGGTGGTGGACGAGCAGTACTTC. The chain employs TRBV6-5 and TRBJ2-7, with 7 bases matching TRBD1. Germline-derived CDR1 and CDR2 are MNHEY and SVGAGI. The CDR3 consists of 13 residues.

Comments on this clonotype: One junction end disagrees with the germline gene, perhaps due to a read error. This sequence joins TRBV11-2 and TRBJ1-1; tentatively, D is TRBD1 (6 bases). Germline-derived CDR1 and CDR2 are SGHAT and FQNNGV. The CDR3 spans 14 residues. Here the CDR3 reads CANSFTVQGTEAFF. The CDR3 DNA is TGTGCCAACAGCTTTACGGTCCAGGGGACTGAGGCTTTCTTT.

With regard to this clonotype: One junction end disagrees with the germline gene, perhaps due to a read error. The chain joins TRBV13 to TRBJ1-1; D is unresolved. CDR1 is PRHDT and CDR2 is FYEKMQ in the germline V gene (reference sequence). The CDR3 contains 13 residues. The CDR3 nucleotides read TGTGCCAGCAGGCGTGACGGAGAGACTGAAGCTTCCTTT. Translated: CASRRDGETEASF. Supplemented by reference TRBV13 and TRBJ1-1, the full variable domain reads AAGVIQSPRHLIKEKRETATLKCYPIPRHDTVYWYQQGPGQDPQFLISFYEKMQSDKGSIPDRFSAQQFSDYHSELNMSSLELGDSALYFCASRRDGETEASFGQGTRLTVV.

Regarding this clonotype: One base away lies a much larger clone, so this may be a sequencing read error. The chain recombines TRBV6-5 with TRBJ2-1; D may be TRBD2 (5 bases). The germline V gene has CDR1 MNHEY and CDR2 SVGAGI. This CDR3 region has 17 residues. DNA of the CDR3: TGTGCCAGCACCACCTTCGGAAGGGCGGGCTCGTACAATGAGCAGCTCTTC. Protein sequence: CASTTFGRAGSYNEQLF.

There are many counts of this clonotype. The V and J genes are TRBV4-3 and TRBJ2-3; TRBD2 matches at 9 bases. This CDR3 has 16 amino acids. Trimming cost V 0 bases and J 5 bases; bases outside gene matches: 6. Germline V CDR1 and CDR2: LGHNA, YSLEER. In nucleotides, the CDR3 is TGCGCCAGCAGCCAAGACAGAGCGGGAGGTATAGATACGCAGTATTTT. Amino acids: CASSQDRAGGIDTQYF.

A word on this clonotype: This may be a read error, as it is one base from a much larger clone. The chain links TRBV6-5 to TRBJ2-7; no reliable D call. The V gene's germline CDR1 is MNHEY and CDR2 SVGAGI. CDR3 size: 13 residues. CDR3 sequence reads: CATTADGDYEQYF. The CDR3 DNA follows: TGTGCTACCACCGCCGACGGTGACTACGAGCAGTACTTC.

Note on this clonotype: Given a much more abundant clone one base away, this may be a read error. The chain recombines TRBV6-5 with TRBJ1-3; no clear D gene. Per the germline V gene, CDR1 is MNHEY and CDR2 is SVGAGI. The CDR3 contains 14 residues. V lost 5 bases and J 7 bases, leaving 15 bases between the germline ends. For the CDR3, the DNA is TGTGCCAGCAGTGCCATCCGATACCTTAACACCATATATTTT. This encodes CASSAIRYLNTIYF.

The gene calls are TRBV7-9 and TRBJ1-1; 9 positions agree with TRBD1. The CDR3 has 17 amino acids. The junction had 12 bases not matched to a gene; V was cut back by 7 bases and J by 0 bases. CDR1 and CDR2 (germline): SEHNR, FQNEAQ (reference sequence). This CDR3 reads CASTRTGDVYLNTEAFF. DNA for the CDR3: TGTGCCAGCACACGGACAGGGGACGTATACCTGAACACTGAAGCTTTCTTT.

There are many counts of this clonotype. The chain joins TRBV11-3 to TRBJ1-6, with 9 positions matching TRBD1. The V segment lost 5 bases and the J segment 7 bases; nucleotides outside the gene matches: 6. The CDR3 has 15 amino acids. Germline V lookup: CDR1 SGHNT, CDR2 YENEEA. The CDR3 loop reads CASSEQTGGNSPLHF. CDR3 DNA sequence: TGTGCCAGCAGCGAGCAGACAGGGGGGAATTCACCCCTCCACTTT.

This clonotype turned up a few times. A much more abundant neighbour one base away suggests this may be a read error. The chain carries TRBV5-4 and TRBJ2-2, with 10 bases fitting TRBD2. Germline V gives CDR1 SGHNT, CDR2 YYREEE (reference sequence). The ends lost 4 bases at V and 3 bases at J; junction bases unmatched: 6. The CDR3 loop spans 16 amino acids. This CDR3 is CASSPRTSGHTGELFF. The CDR3 DNA sequence: TGTGCCAGCAGCCCCCGGACTAGCGGACACACCGGGGAGCTGTTTTTT.

The table lists this clonotype with many counts. The chain carries TRBV11-2 and TRBJ2-2; D is unclear. CDR3 length: 16 residues. Trimming took off 0 bases at V and 6 bases at J, with 14 bases between the two ends. CDR1 is SGHAT and CDR2 is FQNNGV in the germline V gene. Here the CDR3 reads CASSLDVNTLSGELFF. Here the CDR3 DNA reads TGTGCCAGCAGCTTAGACGTAAACACTTTATCCGGGGAGCTGTTTTTT.

This clonotype was picked up a small number of times. The V call is TRBV5-4, the J call TRBJ2-5; 10 positions match TRBD2. The CDR3 contains 17 residues. Trimming removed 0 bases from V and 6 bases from J; junction bases left unmatched: 11. From germline, CDR1 is SGHNT and CDR2 YYREEE (reference sequence). CDR3 coding DNA: TGTGCCAGCAGCTTGGGGGCTAGCGGGGGCATTGCGAAGACCCAGTACTTC. Encoded protein: CASSLGASGGIAKTQYF. The full variable domain, in which reference TRBV5-4 and TRBJ2-5 provide the parts outside the CDR3, is ETGVTQSPTHLIKTRGQQVTLRCSSQSGHNTVSWYQQALGQGPQFIFQYYREEENGRGNFPPRFSGLQFPNYSSELNVNALELDDSALYLCASSLGASGGIAKTQYFGPGTRLLVL.

This clonotype appeared once. Given a much more abundant clone one base away, this may be a read error. The chain recombines TRBV6-2 or TRBV6-3 with TRBJ2-2, with D tentatively TRBD1 or TRBD2 (5 bases each). CDR3 length: 17 residues. The germline V gene encodes CDR1 MNHEY and CDR2 SVGEGT. With 4 bases removed from V and 5 bases from J, the gap between germline ends came to 20 bases. The CDR3 sequence is CASSSDGTNLTTGELFF. In nucleotides, the CDR3 is TGTGCCAGCAGTTCAGACGGGACGAATTTGACGACCGGGGAGCTGTTTTTT.

Turning to this clonotype: This is likely a read error, given that the CDR3 carries no conserved phenylalanine or tryptophan at its end. The V call is TRBV11-2, the J call TRBJ2-1; 10 nucleotides match TRBD2. Per the germline V gene, CDR1 is SGHAT and CDR2 is FQNNGV. CDR3 length: 16 amino acids. V gave up 4 bases and J gave up 8 bases; unmatched junction bases: 11. Written as DNA, the CDR3 is TGTGCCAGCAGCTCCCCGACTAGCGGGTGGGTGTATGAGCAGTTCATC. This codes for CASSSPTSGWVYEQFI.

This clonotype was seen a few times. Germline is not matched at one junction end, which may reflect a read error. V usage is TRBV12-3 or TRBV12-4 and J usage is TRBJ1-1, with a weak D call TRBD1 (5 bases). The CDR3 extends over 14 amino acids. CDR3 DNA: TGTGCCAGGAGTTTACCGGGACTGAAGACTGAAGCTTTCTTT. Translation gives CARSLPGLKTEAFF.

For this clonotype: At one of its ends the junction is not consistent with the germline gene, which may arise from a read error. This sequence joins TRBV5-8 and TRBJ1-5; D is unclear. The germline gives CDR1 SGHTS, CDR2 YDEGEE. The CDR3 is 11 amino acids. CDR3 residues: CASSLDQSQHF. DNA for the CDR3: TGTGCCAGCAGCTTGGATCAGTCCCAGCATTTT.

The J gene is TRBJ2-1, the V gene TRBV6-2 or TRBV6-3; unclear D gene. V shed 6 bases and J shed 0 bases, with 15 bases lying between them. The CDR3 has 16 residues. CDR1 MNHEY and CDR2 SVGEGT come from the germline V gene. CDR3 protein: CASRTPDGRSYNEQFF. In DNA form, the CDR3 reads TGTGCCAGCAGAACCCCGGACGGCCGCTCCTACAATGAGCAGTTCTTC.